The 7 T cell receptor beta chains below all came from one sample that was sequenced in a study of OX40 agonist ivuxolimab in advanced cancers. Clones were read by immunoSEQ multiplex PCR, and TCRdb kept only the in-frame ones, dropping some. The table includes about 77,000 clones, roughly 84% detected once. The sample consisted of CD4+ or CD8+ T cells sorted from blood, taken in a trial of the OX40 agonist ivuxolimab. These receptors were obtained from an adult with an advanced solid tumor such as melanoma, head and neck, liver or kidney cancer.

The V and J genes are TRBV14 and TRBJ2-1; D is perhaps TRBD2 (6 bases). CDR3 size: 16 residues. Germline-derived CDR1 and CDR2 are SGHDN and FVKESK. Trimming took off 4 bases at V and 7 bases at J, with 20 bases between the two ends. The CDR3 bases are TGTGCCAGCAGCCCCTACGGGGGAGTCTCCGCGAATGAGCAGTTCTTC. It yields the protein CASSPYGGVSANEQFF.

V and J are TRBV7-2 and TRBJ1-2; perhaps TRBD1 as D (5 bases). With 6 bases removed from V and 3 bases from J, the gap between germline ends came to 14 bases. The germline V gene has CDR1 SGHTA and CDR2 FQGNSA. The CDR3 length is 14 residues. CDR3 amino acids: CASRHARAHYGYTF. The DNA for the CDR3 is TGTGCCAGCAGGCATGCCAGGGCCCACTATGGCTACACCTTC.

This clone was observed a few times. The rearrangement links TRBV28 to TRBJ2-1, with 9 bases matching TRBD2. The CDR3 runs 14 residues. Per the germline V gene, CDR1 is MDHEN and CDR2 is SYDVKM. With 6 bases clipped from V and 8 bases from J, the junction kept 8 bases outside the gene matches. CDR3 DNA sequence: TGTGCCAGCAGCGGACTAGCGCGGGGGGATGAGCAGTTCTTC. It encodes CASSGLARGDEQFF.

The rearrangement uses TRBV19 and TRBJ2-7; perhaps TRBD1 as D (5 bases). There are 15 residues in the CDR3. Germline V gives CDR1 LNHDA, CDR2 SQIVND (reference sequence). Trimming stripped 1 base from V and 0 bases from J, with 10 bases between. DNA of the CDR3: TGTGCCAGTAGTATAGGCAGGGCTAGCTCCTACGAGCAGTACTTC. Translated, it gives CASSIGRASSYEQYF.

The chain carries TRBV7-2 and TRBJ2-7, with D tentatively TRBD1 (6 bases). CDR3 length: 13 amino acids. CDR1 and CDR2 (germline): SGHTA, FQGNSA. Trimming shortened V by 6 bases and J by 4 bases, and 13 bases separated the two germline ends. This CDR3 reads CASRRTELYEQYF. The CDR3 DNA reads as TGTGCCAGCAGGAGGACAGAGCTATACGAGCAGTACTTC.

In this sample, this clone turned up a few times. The V call is TRBV2, the J call TRBJ1-4; D uncertain. V was clipped by 6 bases and J by 2 bases, with 10 bases between them. The CDR3 has 14 residues. The germline V gene encodes CDR1 SNHLY and CDR2 FYNNEI. The CDR3: CASRSYQTNEKLFF. CDR3 nucleotide sequence: TGTGCCAGCAGGAGTTATCAGACTAATGAAAAACTGTTTTTT.

V is TRBV5-5 and J is TRBJ1-5; a possible D gene is TRBD1 (5 bases). The CDR3 has 17 amino acids. Trimming stripped 1 base from V and 0 bases from J, with 14 bases between. Germline V gene sequence: CDR1 SGHKS, CDR2 YYEKEE (reference sequence). The CDR3 DNA is TGTGCCAGCAGCTTGATGCAGGGCGGCAATAGCAATCAGCCCCAGCATTTT. It specifies CASSLMQGGNSNQPQHF.